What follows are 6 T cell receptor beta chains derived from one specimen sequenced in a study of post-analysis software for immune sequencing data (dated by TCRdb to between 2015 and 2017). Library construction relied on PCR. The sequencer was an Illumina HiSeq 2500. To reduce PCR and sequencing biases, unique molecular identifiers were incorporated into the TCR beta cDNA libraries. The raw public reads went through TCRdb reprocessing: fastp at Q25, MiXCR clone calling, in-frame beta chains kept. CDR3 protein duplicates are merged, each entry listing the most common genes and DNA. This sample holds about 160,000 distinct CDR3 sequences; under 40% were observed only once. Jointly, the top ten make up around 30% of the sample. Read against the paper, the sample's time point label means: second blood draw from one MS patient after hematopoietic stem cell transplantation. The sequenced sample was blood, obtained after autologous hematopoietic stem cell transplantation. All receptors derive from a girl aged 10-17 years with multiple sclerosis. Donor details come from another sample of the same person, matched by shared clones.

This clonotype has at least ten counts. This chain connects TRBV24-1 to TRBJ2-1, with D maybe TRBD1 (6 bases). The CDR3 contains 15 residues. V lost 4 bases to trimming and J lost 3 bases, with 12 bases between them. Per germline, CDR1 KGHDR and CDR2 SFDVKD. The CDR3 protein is CATSEQTGYYNEQFF. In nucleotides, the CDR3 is TGTGCCACCAGTGAGCAGACAGGATACTACAATGAGCAGTTCTTC.

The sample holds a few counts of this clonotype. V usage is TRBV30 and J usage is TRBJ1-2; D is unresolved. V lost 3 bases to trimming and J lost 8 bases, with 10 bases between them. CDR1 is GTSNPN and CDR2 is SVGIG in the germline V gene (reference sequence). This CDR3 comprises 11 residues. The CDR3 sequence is CAWSSNWGYTF. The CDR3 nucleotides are TGTGCCTGGAGCTCCAACTGGGGCTACACCTTC.

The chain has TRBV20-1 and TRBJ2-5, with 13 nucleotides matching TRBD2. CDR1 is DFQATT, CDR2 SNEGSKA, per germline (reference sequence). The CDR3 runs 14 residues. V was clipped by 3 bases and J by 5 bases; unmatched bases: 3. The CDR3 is CSARTSGRLETQYF. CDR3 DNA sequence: TGCAGTGCTAGGACTAGCGGGAGGCTTGAGACCCAGTACTTC.

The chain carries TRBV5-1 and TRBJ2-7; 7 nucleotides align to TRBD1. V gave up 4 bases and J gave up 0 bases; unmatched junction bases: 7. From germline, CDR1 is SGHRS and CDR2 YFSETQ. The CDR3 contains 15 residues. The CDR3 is CASSPGTESSYEQYF. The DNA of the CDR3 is TGCGCCAGCAGCCCTGGGACAGAGAGCTCCTACGAGCAGTACTTC.

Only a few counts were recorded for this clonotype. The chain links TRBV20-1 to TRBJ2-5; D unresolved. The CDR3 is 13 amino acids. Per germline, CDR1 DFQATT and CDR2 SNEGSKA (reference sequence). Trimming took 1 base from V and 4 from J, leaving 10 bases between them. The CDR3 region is CSARAWVGETQYF. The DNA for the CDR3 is TGCAGTGCTAGAGCCTGGGTGGGAGAGACCCAGTACTTC.

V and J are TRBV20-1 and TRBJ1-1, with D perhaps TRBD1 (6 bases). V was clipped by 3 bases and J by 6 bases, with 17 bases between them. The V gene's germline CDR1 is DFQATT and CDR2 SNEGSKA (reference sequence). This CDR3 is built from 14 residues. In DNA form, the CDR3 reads TGCAGTGCTAGGATACAGGGTTTGAGGGCTGAAGCTTTCTTT. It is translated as CSARIQGLRAEAFF.